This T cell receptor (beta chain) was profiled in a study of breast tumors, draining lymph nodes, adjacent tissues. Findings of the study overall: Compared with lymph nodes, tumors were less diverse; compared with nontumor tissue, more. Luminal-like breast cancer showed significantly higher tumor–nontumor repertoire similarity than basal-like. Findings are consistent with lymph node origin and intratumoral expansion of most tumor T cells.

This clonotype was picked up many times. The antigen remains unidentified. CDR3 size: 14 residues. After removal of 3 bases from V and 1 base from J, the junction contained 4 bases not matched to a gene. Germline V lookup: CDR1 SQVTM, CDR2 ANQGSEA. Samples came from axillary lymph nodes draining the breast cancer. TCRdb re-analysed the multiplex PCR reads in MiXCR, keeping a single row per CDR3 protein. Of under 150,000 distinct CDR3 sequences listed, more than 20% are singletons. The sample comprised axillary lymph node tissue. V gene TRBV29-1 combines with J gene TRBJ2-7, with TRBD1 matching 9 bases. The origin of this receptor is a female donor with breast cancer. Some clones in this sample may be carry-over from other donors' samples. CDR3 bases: TGCAGCGTTGACGGTGGGACAGGGTCCTACGAGCAGTACTTC. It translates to CSVDGGTGSYEQYF.